These T cell receptor beta chains were read from a single sample in a study of blood T cells in healthy people across ages. TCRdb fed the 5' RACE reads into MiXCR, producing one record per CDR3 protein. The sample includes 650,000 to 800,000 distinct CDR3 sequences, about 42% seen only once; the top ten take about a fifth. Sequencing was performed on blood. These receptors all stem from a man aged 55-75 years in good health. Each CDR3 is given with its conserved first and last residue. Fields, in order: clone size, D gene, V gene, J gene, CDR3 protein, CDR3 DNA. A D gene is named only where the DNA matches it firmly. The size entry is marked missing in some rows and otherwise reads once, few, many or a size class.

clone size: -; D gene: -; V gene: TRBV9; J gene: TRBJ1-2; CDR3 protein: CASSAGRPNLAYGYTF; CDR3 DNA: TGTGCCAGCAGCGCCGGACGGCCAAACCTGGCCTATGGCTACACCTTC
clone size: -; D gene: -; V gene: TRBV27; J gene: TRBJ2-3; CDR3 protein: CASSSSRWESTDTQYF; CDR3 DNA: TGTGCCAGCAGTTCCTCCCGGTGGGAGAGCACAGATACGCAGTATTTT
clone size: -; D gene: -; V gene: TRBV6-6; J gene: TRBJ1-3; CDR3 protein: CASSYRLYSSGNTIYF; CDR3 DNA: TGTGCCAGCAGTTACCGACTGTATAGCTCTGGAAACACCATATATTTT
clone size: -; D gene: -; V gene: TRBV9; J gene: TRBJ2-7; CDR3 protein: CASSVGLESHGVYEQYF; CDR3 DNA: TGTGCCAGCAGCGTAGGTTTGGAATCTCATGGGGTTTACGAGCAGTACTTC
clone size: few; D gene: -; V gene: TRBV6-2/TRBV6-3; J gene: TRBJ1-2; CDR3 protein: CATTDAGKGGYYGYTF; CDR3 DNA: TGTGCCACCACGGACGCCGGGAAGGGGGGATACTATGGCTACACCTTC
clone size: -; D gene: TRBD1; V gene: TRBV29-1; J gene: TRBJ2-1; CDR3 protein: CSGRDRQETQFF; CDR3 DNA: TGCAGCGGACGGGACAGACAAGAGACCCAGTTCTTC
clone size: -; D gene: TRBD1; V gene: TRBV7-2; J gene: TRBJ2-7; CDR3 protein: CASSSTGTGFYEQYF; CDR3 DNA: TGTGCCAGCAGTTCAACCGGGACAGGGTTCTACGAGCAGTACTTC
clone size: few; D gene: -; V gene: TRBV10-3; J gene: TRBJ1-1; CDR3 protein: CAISAEGAKNTEAFF; CDR3 DNA: TGTGCCATCAGTGCGGAAGGGGCGAAAAACACTGAAGCTTTCTTT
clone size: few; D gene: TRBD2; V gene: TRBV3-1; J gene: TRBJ2-7; CDR3 protein: CASSPGLAGGSYEQYF; CDR3 DNA: TGTGCCAGCAGCCCCGGACTAGCGGGGGGCTCCTACGAGCAGTACTTC
clone size: many; D gene: -; V gene: TRBV9; J gene: TRBJ2-1; CDR3 protein: CASSPGFNEQFF; CDR3 DNA: TGTGCCAGCAGCCCAGGGTTCAATGAGCAGTTCTTC
clone size: -; D gene: TRBD1; V gene: TRBV4-3; J gene: TRBJ2-1; CDR3 protein: CASSQDGQGVYNEQFF; CDR3 DNA: TGCGCCAGCAGCCAAGATGGGCAGGGGGTTTACAATGAGCAGTTCTTC
clone size: -; D gene: -; V gene: TRBV6-5; J gene: TRBJ2-7; CDR3 protein: CASSYFGSEQYF; CDR3 DNA: TGTGCCAGCAGTTACTTTGGGAGCGAGCAGTACTTC
clone size: -; D gene: -; V gene: TRBV18; J gene: TRBJ2-5; CDR3 protein: CASSPGIGGETQYF; CDR3 DNA: TGTGCCAGCTCACCAGGCATTGGCGGGGAGACCCAGTACTTC
clone size: -; D gene: -; V gene: TRBV7-2; J gene: TRBJ2-3; CDR3 protein: CASTLLSTDTQYF; CDR3 DNA: TGTGCCAGCACCCTGCTCTCCACAGATACGCAGTATTTT
clone size: once; D gene: -; V gene: TRBV18; J gene: TRBJ2-7; CDR3 protein: CASIHPNNRYEQYF; CDR3 DNA: TGTGCCAGCATTCACCCAAATAATCGGTACGAGCAGTACTTC
clone size: -; D gene: TRBD1; V gene: TRBV11-2; J gene: TRBJ2-7; CDR3 protein: CASSSLGQGRSYEQYF; CDR3 DNA: TGTGCCAGCAGCTCCCTGGGACAGGGGAGGTCCTACGAGCAGTACTTC
clone size: -; D gene: -; V gene: TRBV10-3; J gene: TRBJ1-6; CDR3 protein: CAISEGPSNSSLHF; CDR3 DNA: TGTGCCATCAGTGAGGGACCGTCGAATTCATCCCTCCACTTT
clone size: -; D gene: -; V gene: TRBV12-5; J gene: TRBJ2-1; CDR3 protein: CASGKGASINEQFF; CDR3 DNA: TGTGCTAGTGGCAAAGGTGCCTCTATAAATGAGCAGTTCTTC
clone size: few; D gene: -; V gene: TRBV7-2; J gene: TRBJ1-5; CDR3 protein: CASSLAVGLQPQHF; CDR3 DNA: TGTGCCAGCAGCTTAGCGGTTGGGCTTCAGCCCCAGCATTTT
clone size: few; D gene: -; V gene: TRBV20-1; J gene: TRBJ1-1; CDR3 protein: CSAQSQQGRGTEAFF; CDR3 DNA: TGCAGTGCTCAGTCACAACAGGGTAGGGGCACTGAAGCTTTCTTT
clone size: -; D gene: TRBD1; V gene: TRBV3-1; J gene: TRBJ2-1; CDR3 protein: CASSQGTGFFNEQFF; CDR3 DNA: TGTGCCAGCAGCCAAGGGACAGGGTTCTTCAATGAGCAGTTCTTC
clone size: few; D gene: -; V gene: TRBV20-1; J gene: TRBJ1-2; CDR3 protein: CSASYDEDGYTF; CDR3 DNA: TGCAGTGCTAGTTACGACGAGGATGGCTACACCTTC